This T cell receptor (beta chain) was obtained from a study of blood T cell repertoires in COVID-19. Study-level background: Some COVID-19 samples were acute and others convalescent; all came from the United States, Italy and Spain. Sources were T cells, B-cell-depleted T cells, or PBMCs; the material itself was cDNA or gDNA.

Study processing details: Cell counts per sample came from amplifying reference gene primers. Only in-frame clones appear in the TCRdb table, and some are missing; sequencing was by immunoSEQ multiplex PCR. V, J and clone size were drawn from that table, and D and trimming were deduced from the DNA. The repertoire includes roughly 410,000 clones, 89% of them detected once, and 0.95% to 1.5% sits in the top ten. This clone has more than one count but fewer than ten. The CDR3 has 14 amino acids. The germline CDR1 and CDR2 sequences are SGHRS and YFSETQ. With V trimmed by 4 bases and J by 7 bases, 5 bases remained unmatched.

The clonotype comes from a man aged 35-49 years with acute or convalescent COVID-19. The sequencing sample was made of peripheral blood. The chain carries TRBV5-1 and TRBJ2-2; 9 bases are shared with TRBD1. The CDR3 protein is CASSGYRGHGELFF. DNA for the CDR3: TGCGCCAGCAGCGGCTACAGGGGGCACGGGGAGCTGTTTTTT.